The clone carrying this T cell receptor beta chain was observed a handful of times. Its antigen is still unknown. Method: immunoSEQ multiplex PCR; TCRdb's copy keeps in-frame clones and lacks some. The table has tens of thousands of clones, 90% seen once. This sample is drawn from a study of OX40 agonist ivuxolimab in advanced cancers. The CDR3 runs to 11 residues. The germline gives CDR1 DFQATT, CDR2 SNEGSKA (reference sequence). V was trimmed by 0 bases and J by 8 bases, leaving 6 bases between them. Autoimmune disease history or systemic immunosuppression led to patients being barred. Study conclusions and caveats: Some nonresponders additionally presented with little normalized T-cell clonal expansion. The average count of expanded clones was higher among CD8+ T cells than among CD4+.

This chain connects TRBV20-1 to TRBJ2-3; unclear D gene. This clonotype was sampled from an adult with an advanced solid tumor such as melanoma, head and neck, liver or kidney cancer. This specimen consisted of CD4+ or CD8+ T cells sorted from blood, obtained in a trial of the OX40 agonist ivuxolimab. For the CDR3, the DNA is TGCAGTGCTAGAGATCTGGGTACGCAGTATTTT. It translates to CSARDLGTQYF.